What follows are 21 T cell receptor beta chains derived from one specimen sequenced in a study of blood T cell repertoires in COVID-19. Only in-frame clones appear in the TCRdb table, and some are missing; sequencing was by immunoSEQ multiplex PCR. The data show around 260,000 clones, with approximately 86% seen just once and roughly 1.9% held by the top ten. Sequenced: peripheral blood. The receptor source for this set is a man aged 30-40 years with active or convalescent COVID-19.

The chain is built from TRBV5-8 and TRBJ1-1, with D maybe TRBD1 (5 bases). From germline, CDR1 is SGHTS and CDR2 YDEGEE. The CDR3 is 12 residues long. The V end was cut by 0 bases, the J end by 8 bases, with 8 bases between. The CDR3 reads CASSLVPGEAFF. CDR3 in DNA: TGTGCCAGCAGCTTGGTTCCAGGGGAAGCTTTCTTT.

This clone was counted between two and nine times. The chain links TRBV3-1 (or the pseudogene TRBV3-2) to TRBJ2-2; 11 nucleotides match TRBD2. The V and J ends lost 2 bases and 6 bases, in that order; junction bases with no gene match: 5. The CDR3 has 16 amino acids. Germline CDR1 and CDR2: LGHDT and YNNKEL (reference sequence). CDR3 region: CASSQRLAGFAGELFF. The DNA of the CDR3 is TGTGCCAGCAGCCAACGACTAGCGGGGTTCGCCGGGGAGCTGTTTTTT.

The chain is built from TRBV6-1 and TRBJ2-1; TRBD1 aligns across 9 bases. This CDR3 has 12 residues. The J segment lost 14 bases and the V segment lost 6 bases, leaving 8 bases of the junction unmatched. Germline values: CDR1 MNHNS, CDR2 SASEGT. Here the CDR3 DNA reads TGTGCCAGCAGCCAGCAAGGGACAGGGAAGTTCTTC. This gives the protein CASSQQGTGKFF.

V and J are TRBV6-2 or TRBV6-3 and TRBJ1-1; 11 nucleotides agree with TRBD1. The length of the CDR3 is 18 residues. V shed 4 bases, J shed 4 bases, and the junction held 14 bases outside the gene matches. Germline values: CDR1 MNHEY, CDR2 SVGEGT. The CDR3: CASSSVGQGAWSRTEAFF. In nucleotides, the CDR3 is TGTGCCAGCAGTTCAGTCGGACAGGGGGCATGGTCGCGCACTGAAGCTTTCTTT.

The chain uses TRBV5-4 and TRBJ2-3; D not certain. Germline V lookup: CDR1 SGHNT, CDR2 YYREEE (reference sequence). V lost 4 bases and J 1 base, leaving 13 bases between the germline ends. The CDR3 spans 15 residues. Here the CDR3 reads CASSARNQGTDTQYF. The CDR3, as DNA: TGTGCCAGCAGCGCCCGGAACCAGGGCACAGATACGCAGTATTTT.

Comments on this clone: The junction does not match germline at one end; this may be a read error. The genes are TRBV30 and TRBJ1-1; D call uncertain. Looked up from germline, CDR1 is GTSNPN and CDR2 is SVGIG (reference sequence). The CDR3 totals 11 residues. The DNA of the CDR3 is TGTGCCTGGAGTGGGGAGCTCCCCGGGATCTTT. Residues: CAWSGELPGIF. Filled out from reference TRBV30 and TRBJ1-1, the complete variable domain reads SQTIHQWPATLVQPVGSPLSLECTVEGTSNPNLYWYRQAAGRGLQLLFYSVGIGQISSEVPQNLSASRPQDRQFILSSKKLLLSDSGFYLCAWSGELPGIFGQGTRLTVV.

V usage is TRBV15 and J usage is TRBJ2-3, with TRBD2 matching 11 bases. Unmatched junction bases numbered 7, after V lost 3 bases and J lost 5 bases. CDR1 is LNHNV and CDR2 is YYDKDF in the germline V gene (reference sequence). The CDR3 loop spans 16 amino acids. The CDR3 here is CATSRNSGGAGDTQYF. Here the CDR3 DNA reads TGTGCCACCAGCAGGAATAGCGGGGGGGCCGGAGATACGCAGTATTTT.

This clone was detected only a few times. V and J are TRBV6-5 and TRBJ1-2; 7 bases line up with TRBD1. V lost 7 bases, J lost 3 bases, and 2 bases stayed unmatched. The CDR3 is 12 amino acids. CDR1 is MNHEY, CDR2 SVGAGI, per germline. The CDR3 protein is CASKQGDYGYTF. The CDR3 coding sequence is TGTGCCAGCAAGCAGGGGGACTATGGCTACACCTTC.

The rearrangement uses TRBV19 and TRBJ2-6, with a weak D call TRBD2 (6 bases). Germline V gene sequence: CDR1 LNHDA, CDR2 SQIVND (reference sequence). The germline V and J ends were trimmed by 5 bases and 2 bases, with 10 bases remaining between them. The CDR3 spans 15 residues. CDR3 nucleotides: TGTGCCAGTAGTCCGGGGGTAACTGGGGCCAACGTCCTGACTTTC. Residues: CASSPGVTGANVLTF. Using reference TRBV19 and TRBJ2-6 for the parts outside the CDR3, the full variable domain is DGGITQSPKYLFRKEGQNVTLSCEQNLNHDAMYWYRQDPGQGLRLIYYSQIVNDFQKGDIAEGYSVSREKKESFPLTVTSAQKNPTAFYLCASSPGVTGANVLTFGAGSRLTVL.

The genes are TRBV3-1 (or the pseudogene TRBV3-2) and TRBJ2-7, with 8 bases identical to TRBD2. Germline loops: CDR1 LGHDT, CDR2 YNNKEL (reference sequence). V lost 7 bases, J lost 7 bases, and 9 bases stayed unmatched. The CDR3 totals 13 residues. CDR3 coding DNA: TGTGCCAGCAACAAGCGGGGGTCTCGGGAGCAGTACTTC. Its protein is CASNKRGSREQYF.

The chain has TRBV2 and TRBJ2-2; D not resolved. With 2 bases removed from V and 5 bases from J, the gap between germline ends came to 12 bases. This CDR3 is built from 15 residues. Looked up from germline, CDR1 is SNHLY and CDR2 is FYNNEI. The CDR3 loop is CASSEIQLDTGELFF. CDR3 DNA sequence: TGTGCCAGCAGTGAAATTCAGCTAGATACCGGGGAGCTGTTTTTT.

V is TRBV27 and J is TRBJ2-5; the D is unclear. CDR1 is MNHEY, CDR2 SMNVEV, per germline (reference sequence). The CDR3 has 15 amino acids. Trimming left V 8 bases short and J 1 base short, with 17 bases between. The CDR3 loop reads CASAPLSGGQETQYF. DNA for the CDR3: TGTGCCAGCGCCCCCTTATCTGGCGGCCAAGAGACCCAGTACTTC.

The V call is TRBV11-2, the J call TRBJ2-1; 8 nucleotides agree with TRBD1. The CDR3 runs to 15 residues. Germline V lookup: CDR1 SGHAT, CDR2 FQNNGV. Trimming took 2 bases from V and 6 from J; bases not matched to a gene: 6. Here the CDR3 reads CASSLRRGQGNEQFF. DNA of the CDR3: TGTGCCAGCAGCTTACGTCGAGGACAGGGCAATGAGCAGTTCTTC.

This rearrangement joins TRBV3-1 (or the pseudogene TRBV3-2) to TRBJ1-1; D is ambiguous. The CDR3 loop spans 13 amino acids. Trimming removed 0 bases at V and 10 bases at J, with 12 bases between. CDR1 and CDR2 from the germline V gene are LGHDT and YNNKEL (reference sequence). The CDR3 DNA is TGTGCCAGCAGCCAAGATTATGCGGGGTTAGCTTTCTTT. Translated: CASSQDYAGLAFF.

The V call is TRBV15, the J call TRBJ2-3; unclear D gene. V lost 8 bases and J 5 bases, leaving 14 bases between the germline ends. Per germline, CDR1 LNHNV and CDR2 YYDKDF (reference sequence). The CDR3 consists of 13 residues. For the CDR3, the DNA is TGTGCCACCTCGCCGAGCCTAAGAGATACGCAGTATTTT. Encoded protein: CATSPSLRDTQYF.

V usage is TRBV5-4 and J usage is TRBJ2-7, with TRBD1 matching 10 bases. The germline V gene encodes CDR1 SGHNT and CDR2 YYREEE (reference sequence). The V segment lost 2 bases and the J segment 0 bases; nucleotides outside the gene matches: 5. The CDR3 loop spans 16 amino acids. In DNA form, the CDR3 reads TGTGCCAGCAGCTTCGGACAGGGGGGATCCTCCTACGAGCAGTACTTC. It is translated as CASSFGQGGSSYEQYF.

The chain combines TRBV9 with TRBJ2-3; D is undetermined. Per the germline V gene, CDR1 is SGDLS and CDR2 is YYNGEE. Trimming stripped 0 bases from V and 0 bases from J, with 5 bases between. This CDR3 comprises 14 residues. The CDR3 nucleotides are TGTGCCAGCAGCGTAGAGCCTAGCACAGATACGCAGTATTTT. It is translated as CASSVEPSTDTQYF.

This clone was recorded once. The rearrangement joins TRBV27 to TRBJ1-1; tentatively, D is TRBD1 (5 bases). Germline values: CDR1 MNHEY, CDR2 SMNVEV (reference sequence). Deletions cut 6 bases from V and 4 bases from J, with 12 bases between. This CDR3 is 13 amino acids long. CDR3 region: CASRTGGGTEAFF. CDR3 nucleotides: TGTGCCAGCAGAACGGGGGGGGGCACTGAAGCTTTCTTT.

The J gene is TRBJ1-2, the V gene TRBV12-3 or TRBV12-4; TRBD1 matches at 7 bases. The CDR3 is 13 residues long. The trim removed 7 bases at V and 4 bases at J, leaving 6 bases unmatched. The CDR3 reads CASTPGGVYGYTF. For the CDR3, the DNA is TGTGCCAGCACTCCAGGGGGAGTCTATGGCTACACCTTC.

The chain joins TRBV6-5 to TRBJ2-7; a possible D gene is TRBD1 (6 bases). CDR3 length: 14 residues. The germline V gene has CDR1 MNHEY and CDR2 SVGAGI. Trimming took off 6 bases at V and 3 bases at J, with 15 bases between the two ends. CDR3 residues: CASSYGQSYYEQYF. CDR3 nucleotide sequence: TGTGCCAGCAGCTATGGACAGAGCTACTACGAGCAGTACTTC.

This chain joins TRBV20-1 and TRBJ1-2; D gene unclear. The CDR3 runs 14 residues. CDR1 and CDR2 from the germline V gene are DFQATT and SNEGSKA (reference sequence). V lost 3 bases and J lost 4, with 15 bases in between. CDR3 sequence reads: CSASIRNSRYGYTF. The CDR3 nucleotides are TGCAGTGCTAGTATTAGGAACAGCCGCTATGGCTACACCTTC.